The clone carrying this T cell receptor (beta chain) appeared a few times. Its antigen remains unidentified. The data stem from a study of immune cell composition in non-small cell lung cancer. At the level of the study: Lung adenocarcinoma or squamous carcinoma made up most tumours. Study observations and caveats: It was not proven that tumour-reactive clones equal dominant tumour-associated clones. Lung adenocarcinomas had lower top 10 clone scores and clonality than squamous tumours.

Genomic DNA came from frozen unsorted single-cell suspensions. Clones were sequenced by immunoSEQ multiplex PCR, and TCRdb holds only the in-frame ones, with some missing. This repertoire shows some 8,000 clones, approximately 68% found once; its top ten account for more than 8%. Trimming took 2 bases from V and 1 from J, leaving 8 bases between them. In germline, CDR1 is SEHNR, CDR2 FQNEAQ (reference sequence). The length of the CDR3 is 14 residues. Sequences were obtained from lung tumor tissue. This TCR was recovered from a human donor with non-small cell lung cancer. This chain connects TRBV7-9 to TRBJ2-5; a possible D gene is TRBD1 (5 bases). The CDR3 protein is CASSLQGSQETQYF. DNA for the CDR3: TGTGCCAGCAGCTTACAGGGAAGCCAAGAGACCCAGTACTTC.